This T cell receptor beta chain was sequenced for a study of metastatic and nonmetastatic thyroid tumors (dated by TCRdb to between 2020 and 2021). Study-wide context: For patients with malignant and with benign thyroid disease, the researchers compared repertoires between peripheral blood samples and tumor or nodule tissue samples. What the work shows at the level of the full study, not this receptor alone: TCR beta diversity was reported as significantly higher in malignant tumors than in benign nodules, in both blood and tumor samples.

The library came from PCR. These reads were obtained on an Illumina HiSeq 4000. The TCR beta-chain CDR3 region of each patient was profiled by high-throughput sequencing. From the authors' description of their analysis: CDR3 differences across clinicopathological groups were used to build a classifier for discriminating distant-metastatic papillary thyroid cancer patients. To measure repertoire diversity the researchers used the Shannon index, while the Morisita-Horn index served to gauge how similar the tumor and blood repertoires were. TCRdb reprocessing: public reads trimmed at Q25 with fastp, clones called with MiXCR, in-frame beta chains kept. These V and J calls rely on TCRdb rather than the paper's analysis. Within this sample are 13,000 to 15,000 clones, with approximately 3.9% of them counted one time only. The ten largest clones add up to roughly 26% of the sample. As for this clone: Its antigen has not been determined. No base qualities exist here, and no much larger clone lies one base off it.

Spanning cysteine to phenylalanine, the CDR3 consists of 14 amino acids. The CDR3 DNA has 42 bases and is translated from base 1. CDR1 and CDR2 are read off the germline V gene as SGHAT and FQNNGV. V is shortened by 5 bases, J by 2 bases, and the region joining them spans 12 bases. No treatment had been received by any patient before thyroid surgery. Patient clinical samples collected from about 2011 to 2018 were retrospectively analysed using T-cell receptor beta sequencing. The sequenced sample was tumor tissue. The chain joins TRBV11-2 to TRBJ2-5; 6 matching bases give a weak D call of TRBD2. This sequence originates from a female donor with papillary thyroid cancer or a benign thyroid nodule (not recorded which). Some clones in this sample may be carry-over from other donors' samples. At the DNA level, the sequence is TGTGCCAGCAGCAGGAGGGACTCTCAAGAGACCCAGTACTTC. This is translated as CASSRRDSQETQYF.